Below are 3 T cell receptor beta chains sequenced from a single sample in a study of response to subunit inactivated influenza vaccine. Using its own MiXCR run on the RT-PCR reads, TCRdb lists one record per CDR3 protein. The data show roughly 520,000 distinct CDR3 sequences, about 25% seen once. The sequencing here drew on CD4+ T cells sorted from PBMCs, taken 5 to 6 days after vaccination. The receptors stem from a man aged 50-60 years who received an inactivated influenza vaccine.

This clonotype has a handful of counts. The genes are TRBV5-1 and TRBJ2-2; the match to TRBD1 covers 7 bases. The CDR3 extends over 19 amino acids. The trim removed 0 bases at V and 0 bases at J, leaving 11 bases unmatched. CDR1 and CDR2 (germline): SGHRS, YFSETQ. Written as DNA, the CDR3 is TGCGCCAGCAGCTTGGCGAGACAGGGTCACCGAGCGAACACCGGGGAGCTGTTTTTT. This codes for CASSLARQGHRANTGELFF.

This clonotype has more than one count but fewer than ten. This chain joins TRBV29-1 and TRBJ2-7; D tentatively reads TRBD1 or TRBD2 (6 bases each). Germline V CDR1 and CDR2: SQVTM, ANQGSEA. The CDR3 covers 11 residues. The V end lost 8 bases, the J end lost 2 bases, and 10 bases lay between the germline ends. CDR3 region: CSTRGAYEQYF. The CDR3 nucleotides are TGCAGCACTAGGGGGGCCTACGAGCAGTACTTC.

The DNA for the CDR3 is TGTGCCACCAGCAGAGTGGAACTAGCGGGGACCCAGTACTTC. Translation gives CATSRVELAGTQYF. The rearrangement links TRBV15 to TRBJ2-5; 9 bases are shared with TRBD2. V trimming: 1 base; J trimming: 7 bases; junction bases outside the gene matches: 4. The germline CDR1 and CDR2 sequences are LNHNV and YYDKDF (reference sequence). This CDR3 comprises 14 residues.